A selection of T cell receptor beta chains follows, all from one sample in a study of T-cell reconstitution after alpha-beta-depleted transplantation in children. TCRdb fed the PCR reads into MiXCR, producing one record per CDR3 protein. The sample contains about 590,000 distinct CDR3 sequences, 10% to 15% of which appear only once. Sequenced material: PBMCs, mostly from graft donor cells, taken 360 days after TCRalphabeta/CD19-depleted stem cell transplant. Every receptor here comes from a male patient between 10 and 17 years old who had a stem cell transplant for acute myeloid leukemia, so the T cells may come from the graft donor. Both conserved end residues are part of each CDR3. Rows give clone size only sometimes, using once, few, many, or a class for an expanded clone.

V gene	clone size	CDR3 protein
TRBV9	many	CASSPRGLSSYEQYF
TRBV4-3	-	CASSHAGGYEQYF
TRBV18	-	CASFPGPGTSGSSHEQYF
TRBV20-1	few	CSAPETRYNEQFF
TRBV4-1	-	CASSQANLAVTYNEQFF
TRBV28	many	CASSWRAEEFYEQYF
TRBV20-1	-	CSATGLSEQFF
TRBV5-1	many	CASSWSLLASAYNEQFF
TRBV18	-	CATTTFTEGNEQFF
TRBV18	many	CASSRGGLYEQYF
TRBV12-3/TRBV12-4	-	CASSLARGHYNEQFF
TRBV28	-	CASMDRGAGSYEQYF
TRBV24-1	many	CATSDTLRGGRETQYF
TRBV5-6	-	CASSLLSVSTNTGELFF
TRBV20-1	many	CSAPLGGQVINYGYTF
TRBV4-3	many	CASSPRSGTGDEKLFF
TRBV25-1	once	CASSEGGGAHEQYF
TRBV12-3/TRBV12-4	many	CASSWALRDPYEQYF
TRBV28	-	CASSPSQDRANYGYTF
TRBV7-2	many	CASSLGAGYFQETQYF
TRBV12-3/TRBV12-4	few	CASSSVNSGANVLTF
TRBV7-2	few	CASSFTAGELFF
TRBV11-1	-	CASSPRGRAGGPQGEQYF
TRBV9	few	CASSVEAGVVHEQYF
TRBV18	few	CASSPYRVGYEQYF
TRBV29-1	many	CSVDGDRGLPMETQYF
TRBV20-1	-	CSAPTRTYEQYF
TRBV6-5	many	CASSYSGDHNEQFF
TRBV7-9	few	CASWGANEQFF
TRBV28	few	CASSSQRGQYQETQYF
TRBV7-2	many	CASSFRQGSYNEQFF
TRBV12-3/TRBV12-4	many	CASSNRQGQNTEAFF
TRBV5-6	-	CASSLGASGISYNEQFF
TRBV20-1	-	CSASIIYNEQFF
TRBV12-3/TRBV12-4	few	CASSFLRYSSPEAFF
TRBV6-2/TRBV6-3	many	CASRTPRGWTKETQYF
TRBV20-1	-	CSSEERVIYNEQFF
TRBV29-1	many	CSVARVPSGNTIYF
TRBV21-1	-	CAARAGNTEAFF
TRBV30	-	CAWRPRSATNEKLFF
TRBV10-3	-	CAIRTASTDTQYF
TRBV28	few	CASRSVGQDYGYTF
TRBV4-2	few	CASSQDGERLSYEQYF
TRBV11-2	-	CASSQDRLSNQPQHF
TRBV29-1	many	CSAGDSNQPQHF
TRBV4-2	-	CASSPTAGQGASEQYF
TRBV7-2	few	CASSWSPLGNEQFF
TRBV20-1	few	CSARQGAVGELFF
TRBV5-1	few	CASSRGLAGADETQYF
TRBV5-1	-	CASSMKDPQETQYF
TRBV6-2/TRBV6-3	many	CAITRGGTGELFF
TRBV29-1	-	CSVPPGAGGRNEQFF
TRBV29-1	many	CSAGVRTYNEQFF
TRBV12-3/TRBV12-4	-	CASSPGVAVSTDTQYF
TRBV20-1	many	CSASDDTQYF
TRBV12-3/TRBV12-4	-	CASRTGVGNSPLHF
TRBV6-5	many	CASSYLGGRAYEQYF
TRBV5-1	few	CASTRTGTEQYF
TRBV10-3	-	CAISGAGGGTEAFF